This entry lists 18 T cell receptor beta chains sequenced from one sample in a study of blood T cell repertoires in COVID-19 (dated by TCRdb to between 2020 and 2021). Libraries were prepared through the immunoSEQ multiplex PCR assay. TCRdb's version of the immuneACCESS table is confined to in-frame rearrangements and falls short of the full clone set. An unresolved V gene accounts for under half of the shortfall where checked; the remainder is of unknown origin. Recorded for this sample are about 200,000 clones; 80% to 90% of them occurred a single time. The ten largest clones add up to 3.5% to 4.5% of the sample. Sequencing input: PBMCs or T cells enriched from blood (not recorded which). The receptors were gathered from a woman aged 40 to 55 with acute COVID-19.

The CDR3 loop reads CASSNRQGPLARQYF. As DNA, the CDR3 is TGTGCCAGCAGTAATCGACAGGGGCCCCTAGCCCGGCAGTACTTC. The V and J genes are TRBV28 and TRBJ2-7; 8 positions agree with TRBD1. The CDR3 contains 15 residues. Losses at the gene ends were 5 bases for V and 9 bases for J; bases not matched to a gene: 15. CDR1 and CDR2 from the germline V gene are MDHEN and SYDVKM.

CDR3 region: CASSLFPGRETQYF. The CDR3 DNA reads TGTGCCAGCAGTTTATTTCCGGGAAGAGAGACCCAGTACTTC. The chain recombines TRBV28 with TRBJ2-5, with a weak D call TRBD2 (5 bases). Per germline, CDR1 MDHEN and CDR2 SYDVKM. With 1 base removed from V and 4 bases from J, the gap between germline ends came to 10 bases. The CDR3 covers 14 residues.

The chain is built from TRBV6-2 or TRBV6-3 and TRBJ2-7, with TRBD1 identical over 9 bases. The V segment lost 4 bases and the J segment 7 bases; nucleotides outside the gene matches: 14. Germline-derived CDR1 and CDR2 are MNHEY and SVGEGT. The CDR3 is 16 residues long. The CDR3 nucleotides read TGTGCCAGCAGTTTACTCCCGACAGGGGGGTTTGGTGAGCAGTACTTC. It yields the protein CASSLLPTGGFGEQYF.

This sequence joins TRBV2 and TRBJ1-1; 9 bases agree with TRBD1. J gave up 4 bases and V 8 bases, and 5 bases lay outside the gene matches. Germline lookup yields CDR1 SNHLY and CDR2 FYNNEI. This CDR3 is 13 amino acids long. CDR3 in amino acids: CASEGQGSTEAFF. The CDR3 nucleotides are TGTGCCAGCGAAGGACAGGGGAGCACTGAAGCTTTCTTT.

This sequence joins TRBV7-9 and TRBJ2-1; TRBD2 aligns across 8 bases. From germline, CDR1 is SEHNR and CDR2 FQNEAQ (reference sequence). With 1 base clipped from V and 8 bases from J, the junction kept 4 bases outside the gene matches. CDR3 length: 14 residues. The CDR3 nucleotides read TGTGCCAGCAGCTTAGTAGCGGGATTGGATGAGCAGTTCTTC. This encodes CASSLVAGLDEQFF.

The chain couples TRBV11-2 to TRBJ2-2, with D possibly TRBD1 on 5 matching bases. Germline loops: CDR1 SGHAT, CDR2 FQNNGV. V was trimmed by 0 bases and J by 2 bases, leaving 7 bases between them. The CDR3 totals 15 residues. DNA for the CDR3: TGTGCCAGCAGCTTAGAGGGGCATAACACCGGGGAGCTGTTTTTT. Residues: CASSLEGHNTGELFF.

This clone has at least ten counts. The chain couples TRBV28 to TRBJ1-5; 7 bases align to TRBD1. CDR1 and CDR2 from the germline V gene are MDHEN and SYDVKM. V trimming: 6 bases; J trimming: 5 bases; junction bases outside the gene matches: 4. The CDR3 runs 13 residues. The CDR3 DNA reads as TGTGCCAGCAGCAGACAGGGTCATCAGCCCCAGCATTTT. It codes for CASSRQGHQPQHF. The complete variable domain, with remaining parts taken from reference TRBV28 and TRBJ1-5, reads DVKVTQSSRYLVKRTGEKVFLECVQDMDHENMFWYRQDPGLGLRLIYFSYDVKMKEKGDIPEGYSVSREKKERFSLILESASTNQTSMYLCASSRQGHQPQHFGDGTRLSIL.

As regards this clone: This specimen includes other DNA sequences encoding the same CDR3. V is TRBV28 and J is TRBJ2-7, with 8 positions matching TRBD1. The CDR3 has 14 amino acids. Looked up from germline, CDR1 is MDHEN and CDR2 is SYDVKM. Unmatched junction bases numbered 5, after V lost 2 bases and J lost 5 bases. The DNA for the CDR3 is TGTGCCAGCAGTTTACCAGGACAGGGCCACGAGCAGTACTTC. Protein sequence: CASSLPGQGHEQYF. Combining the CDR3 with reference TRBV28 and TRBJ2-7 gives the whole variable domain DVKVTQSSRYLVKRTGEKVFLECVQDMDHENMFWYRQDPGLGLRLIYFSYDVKMKEKGDIPEGYSVSREKKERFSLILESASTNQTSMYLCASSLPGQGHEQYFGPGTRLTVT.

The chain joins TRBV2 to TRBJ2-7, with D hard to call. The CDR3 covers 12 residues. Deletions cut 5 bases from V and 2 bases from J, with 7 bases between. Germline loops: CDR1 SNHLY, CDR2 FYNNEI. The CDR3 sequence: CASSYKTYEQYF. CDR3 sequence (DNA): TGTGCCAGCAGTTACAAGACCTACGAGCAGTACTTC.

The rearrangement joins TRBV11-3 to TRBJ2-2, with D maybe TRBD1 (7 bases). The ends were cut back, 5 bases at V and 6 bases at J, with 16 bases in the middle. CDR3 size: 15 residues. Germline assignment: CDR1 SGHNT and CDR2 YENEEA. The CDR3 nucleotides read TGTGCCAGCAGCCCCCACGGCAGGGGGGCCGGGGAGCTGTTTTTT. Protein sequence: CASSPHGRGAGELFF.

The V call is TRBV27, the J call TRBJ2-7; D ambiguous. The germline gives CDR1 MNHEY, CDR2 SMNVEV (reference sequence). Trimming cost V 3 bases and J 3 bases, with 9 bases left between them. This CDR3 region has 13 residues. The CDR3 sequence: CASSFGSYYEQYF. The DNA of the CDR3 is TGTGCCAGCAGTTTCGGGTCTTACTACGAGCAGTACTTC.

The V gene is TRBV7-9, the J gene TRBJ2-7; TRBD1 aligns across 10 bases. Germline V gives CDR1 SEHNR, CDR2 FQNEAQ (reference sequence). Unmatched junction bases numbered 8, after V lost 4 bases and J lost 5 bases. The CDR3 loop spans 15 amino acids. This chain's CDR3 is CASSSTDRGRHEQYF. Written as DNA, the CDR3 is TGTGCCAGCAGCTCAACCGACAGGGGGCGGCACGAGCAGTACTTC.

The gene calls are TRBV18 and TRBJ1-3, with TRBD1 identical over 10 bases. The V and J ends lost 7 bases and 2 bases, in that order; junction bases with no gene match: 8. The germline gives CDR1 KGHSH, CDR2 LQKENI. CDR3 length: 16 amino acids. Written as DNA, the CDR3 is TGTGCCAGCTTTAGACAGGGGGCGTCCACTGGAAACACCATATATTTT. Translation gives CASFRQGASTGNTIYF.

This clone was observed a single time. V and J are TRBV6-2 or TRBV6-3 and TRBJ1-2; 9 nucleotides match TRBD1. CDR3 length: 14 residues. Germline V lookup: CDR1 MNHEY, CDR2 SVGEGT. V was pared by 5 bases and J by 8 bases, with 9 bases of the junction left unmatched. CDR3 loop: CASSGTGGARGYTF. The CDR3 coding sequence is TGTGCCAGCAGTGGAACAGGGGGCGCGAGGGGCTACACCTTC.

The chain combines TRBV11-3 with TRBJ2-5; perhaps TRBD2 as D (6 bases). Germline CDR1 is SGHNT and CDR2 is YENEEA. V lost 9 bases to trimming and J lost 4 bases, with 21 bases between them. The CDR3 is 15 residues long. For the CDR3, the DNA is TGTGCCAGTCGAATGGGGGACTCCCGAGGAGAGACCCAGTACTTC. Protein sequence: CASRMGDSRGETQYF.

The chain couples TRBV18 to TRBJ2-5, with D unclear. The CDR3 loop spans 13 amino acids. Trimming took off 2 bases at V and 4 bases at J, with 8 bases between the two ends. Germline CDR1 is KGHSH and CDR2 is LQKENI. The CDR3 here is CASSPSKRETQYF. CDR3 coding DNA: TGTGCCAGCTCACCAAGTAAGAGAGAGACCCAGTACTTC.

The CDR3 is CATQREGGEQFF. As DNA, the CDR3 is TGTGCCACACAACGGGAGGGAGGGGAGCAGTTCTTC. This sequence joins TRBV24-1 and TRBJ2-1, with 8 bases aligning to TRBD2. The CDR3 has 12 residues. Germline V gene sequence: CDR1 KGHDR, CDR2 SFDVKD. V dropped 10 bases and J dropped 10; count of bases not matched to a gene: 8.

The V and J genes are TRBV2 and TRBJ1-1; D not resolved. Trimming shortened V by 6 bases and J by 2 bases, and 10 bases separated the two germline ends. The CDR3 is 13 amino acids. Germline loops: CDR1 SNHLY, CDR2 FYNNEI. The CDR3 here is CASRGSPNTEAFF. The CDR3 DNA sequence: TGTGCCAGCAGGGGCTCCCCTAACACTGAAGCTTTCTTT.